The table lists the clone carrying this T cell receptor beta chain with a few counts. No antigen is known for it. Alongside a J-beta primer mix, a sample-barcoded 5' primer served in a second PCR lasting roughly 7 to 11 cycles. MiXCR, run by TCRdb on the 5' RACE reads, gives a single entry per CDR3 protein. The sample gives 600,000 to 650,000 distinct CDR3 sequences, around three fifths of which show up once; 35% to 40% is in the top ten. Trimming at V came to 6 bases and at J to 8 bases, leaving 6 bases not matched to a gene. This CDR3 has 15 amino acids. The data derive from a study of blood T cells in healthy people across ages. General study findings and limits: The study could not conclusively compare naive and antigen-experienced cells, given its unsorted PBMCs.

Material for sequencing was blood. This chain links TRBV12-3 or TRBV12-4 with TRBJ2-1; 14 bases match TRBD2. This sequence originates from a man aged 55 to 69 in good health. DNA for the CDR3: TGTGCCAGCAGGTGGACTAGCGGGGGGCCCCATGAGCAGTTCTTC. Its protein product is CASRWTSGGPHEQFF.